These 28 T cell receptor beta chains originate from one sample sequenced in a study of T cells in Graves' hyperthyroidism and ophthalmopathy. Using RNA transcripts as the source, TCR beta CDR3 regions were amplified. Using the HTBI primer set, a first-round RT-PCR was run on the TCR CDR3. One entry per CDR3 protein results from TCRdb running MiXCR on the multiplex PCR reads. The sample comprises more than 500,000 distinct CDR3 sequences, 40% to 55% of which are singletons, and about two fifths rests with the top ten. Sequencing input: peripheral blood or thyroid tissue (not recorded which). These TCRs come from an adult woman with Graves' disease, either hyperthyroidism or ophthalmopathy (not recorded which).

This clonotype has more than one count but fewer than ten. The chain uses TRBV29-1 and TRBJ1-1; D is ambiguous. V was cut by 3 bases and J by 4 bases, with 6 bases left in between. Germline CDR1 and CDR2: SQVTM and ANQGSEA. The CDR3 has 11 residues. The CDR3 here is CSVDRGTEAFF. The CDR3 DNA sequence: TGCAGCGTTGATCGGGGCACTGAAGCTTTCTTT.

This rearrangement joins TRBV7-9 to TRBJ1-2; no clear D. The CDR3 is 15 residues long. Looked up from germline, CDR1 is SEHNR and CDR2 is FQNEAQ (reference sequence). Trimming stripped 5 bases from V and 3 bases from J, with 16 bases between. The CDR3 loop is CASSVGSSSYYGYTF. Here the CDR3 DNA reads TGTGCCAGCAGCGTTGGAAGCTCCAGTTACTATGGCTACACCTTC.

Many counts were recorded for this clonotype. This chain joins TRBV7-2 and TRBJ2-7; perhaps TRBD2 as D (6 bases). The V and J ends lost 6 bases and 7 bases respectively, with 16 bases between them. Germline V gives CDR1 SGHTA, CDR2 FQGNSA. The CDR3 runs to 13 residues. CDR3 coding DNA: TGTGCCAGCAGAATTGTGGGAGGAGGGGAGCAGTACTTC. Its protein product is CASRIVGGGEQYF.

This clonotype has a count of ten or more. This rearrangement joins TRBV4-2 to TRBJ1-2, with 9 bases fitting TRBD1. The CDR3 is 16 amino acids. Trimming removed 4 bases from V and 2 bases from J; junction bases left unmatched: 8. CDR1 is LGHNA, CDR2 YNFKEQ, per germline. CDR3 in DNA: TGTGCCAGCAGCCTTCATCCGGGACAGGGCAACTATGGCTACACCTTC. It is translated as CASSLHPGQGNYGYTF.

The rearrangement uses TRBV5-1 and TRBJ1-1; TRBD1 is a possible D gene (5 bases). Between the trimmed V and J ends, which lost 0 bases and 7 bases, there was a span of 16 bases. Germline-derived CDR1 and CDR2 are SGHRS and YFSETQ. The CDR3 has 15 amino acids. The CDR3 DNA follows: TGCGCCAGCAGCTTGGCTGGGACCGGGGCAGGTGAAGCTTTCTTT. Its protein product is CASSLAGTGAGEAFF.

This clonotype showed up many times. The V and J genes are TRBV19 and TRBJ1-3; the D gene is possibly TRBD1 (5 bases). Germline V lookup: CDR1 LNHDA, CDR2 SQIVND (reference sequence). V gave up 3 bases and J gave up 3 bases, with 12 bases separating them. This CDR3 has 15 residues. Here the CDR3 DNA reads TGTGCCAGTAGTATCGCCGGGACGTATGGAAACACCATATATTTT. As protein: CASSIAGTYGNTIYF.

The chain is built from TRBV29-1 and TRBJ2-2; 10 positions match TRBD2. CDR1 is SQVTM and CDR2 is ANQGSEA in the germline V gene. This CDR3 comprises 13 residues. V lost 8 bases and J lost 5; bases outside the gene matches: 5. The CDR3: CSWGLAPTGELFF. The DNA for the CDR3 is TGCAGCTGGGGACTAGCGCCGACCGGGGAGCTGTTTTTT.

The chain links TRBV7-2 to TRBJ1-6; TRBD1 matches at 7 bases. The CDR3 extends over 17 amino acids. The germline V gene encodes CDR1 SGHTA and CDR2 FQGNSA. Trimming removed 8 bases from V and 0 bases from J; junction bases left unmatched: 10. The CDR3 DNA follows: TGTGCCAGCCGGACGGGGACAGCAAGCTCCTATAATTCACCCCTCCACTTT. It encodes CASRTGTASSYNSPLHF.

The rearrangement uses TRBV7-3 and TRBJ2-7; a weak D match, TRBD2 (6 bases). The CDR3 has 13 amino acids. The V gene lost 6 bases and the J gene lost 7 bases, with 16 bases spanning the gap. Looked up from germline, CDR1 is SGHTA and CDR2 is FQGTGA. The CDR3 loop reads CASRLASSNEQYF. In nucleotides, the CDR3 is TGTGCCAGCAGACTAGCTAGCTCCAATGAGCAGTACTTC.

This clonotype was recorded a few times. The chain joins TRBV15 to TRBJ1-5; no definite D call. V lost 1 base to trimming and J lost 2 bases, with 18 bases between them. The CDR3 has 18 residues. The germline V gene encodes CDR1 LNHNV and CDR2 YYDKDF (reference sequence). The CDR3 nucleotides are TGTGCCACCAGCAGAGCAAACCCAAGGGTGGGTGGCAATCAGCCCCAGCATTTT. Translating gives CATSRANPRVGGNQPQHF.

The genes are TRBV9 and TRBJ2-5; 10 bases match TRBD2. Germline assignment: CDR1 SGDLS and CDR2 YYNGEE. This CDR3 has 17 residues. V trimming: 4 bases; J trimming: 4 bases; junction bases outside the gene matches: 13. The CDR3: CASSPRGSGRAIETQYF. Written as DNA, the CDR3 is TGTGCCAGCAGCCCCCGAGGAAGCGGGAGGGCCATAGAGACCCAGTACTTC.

The chain combines TRBV20-1 with TRBJ2-3, with 10 bases identical to TRBD2. Unmatched junction bases numbered 12, after V lost 6 bases and J lost 0 bases. The V gene's germline CDR1 is DFQATT and CDR2 SNEGSKA (reference sequence). CDR3 length: 17 amino acids. This CDR3 reads CSANIAGGRSSTDTQYF. CDR3 nucleotide sequence: TGCAGTGCAAACATAGCGGGAGGCCGAAGTAGCACAGATACGCAGTATTTT.

About this clonotype: One end of the junction does not line up with germline, which may come from a read error. The chain carries TRBV11-2 and TRBJ1-1, with 8 bases identical to TRBD1. From germline, CDR1 is SGHAT and CDR2 FQNNGV. This CDR3 contains 15 residues. CDR3 coding DNA: TGCGCCAGCAGCATTTCAGGGGGCGGCGGCACTGAAGCTTTCTTT. Its protein is CASSISGGGGTEAFF.

The chain uses TRBV10-3 and TRBJ1-6; a weak D match, TRBD1 (6 bases). V lost 3 bases to trimming and J lost 13 bases, with 13 bases between them. From germline, CDR1 is ENHRY and CDR2 SYGVKD. The CDR3 sequence is 13 residues long. Here the CDR3 reads CAISDHTGSPLHF. The CDR3 region has the DNA TGTGCCATCAGTGACCACACAGGGTCGCCCCTCCACTTT.

The chain has TRBV10-3 and TRBJ2-6; D is possibly TRBD1 (6 bases). CDR1 and CDR2 from the germline V gene are ENHRY and SYGVKD. Trimming took off 6 bases at V and 0 bases at J, with 18 bases between the two ends. This CDR3 is 18 amino acids long. CDR3 amino acids: CAISPLTGETSGANVLTF. CDR3 DNA sequence: TGTGCCATCAGCCCTTTGACAGGTGAAACCTCTGGGGCCAACGTCCTGACTTTC.

This clonotype was seen repeatedly, ten times or more. V gene TRBV7-8 combines with J gene TRBJ2-7; D unresolved. The CDR3 is 14 amino acids. CDR1 and CDR2 from the germline V gene are SGHVS and FQNEAQ. Trimming removed 1 base at V and 5 bases at J, with 12 bases between. This CDR3 is CASSLVARNNEQYF. The CDR3, as DNA: TGTGCCAGCAGCTTAGTCGCACGGAACAACGAGCAGTACTTC.

The sample holds one count of this clonotype. This sequence may be a read error, since a much larger clone differs from it by one base. V usage is TRBV12-3 or TRBV12-4 and J usage is TRBJ2-6, with D unresolved. The V gene lost 3 bases and the J gene lost 0 bases, with 9 bases spanning the gap. This CDR3 spans 16 amino acids. CDR3 in amino acids: CASSFPKGSGANVLTF. The CDR3 nucleotides are TGTGCCAGCAGTTTTCCCAAGGGCTCTGGGGCCAACGTCCTGACTTTC.

The gene calls are TRBV6-1 and TRBJ2-5; the D gene could be TRBD1 or TRBD2 (5 bases each). CDR3 length equals 13 residues. The V gene's germline CDR1 is MNHNS and CDR2 SASEGT. V gave up 6 bases and J gave up 2 bases, with 10 bases separating them. CDR3 coding DNA: TGTGCCAGCAGAGGGACGTTACAAGAGACCCAGTACTTC. Translating gives CASRGTLQETQYF.

There are many counts of this clonotype. This chain uses TRBV6-1 with TRBJ2-5; the match to TRBD2 covers 7 bases. The germline CDR1 and CDR2 sequences are MNHNS and SASEGT. V was pared by 11 bases and J by 2 bases, with 2 bases of the junction left unmatched. The CDR3 totals 11 residues. CDR3 region: CAGGGQETQYF. In DNA form, the CDR3 reads TGTGCCGGCGGGGGACAAGAGACCCAGTACTTC.

This clonotype was observed at least ten times. The chain joins TRBV12-3 or TRBV12-4 to TRBJ1-1; TRBD1 aligns across 9 bases. This CDR3 has 13 residues. The V and J ends lost 6 bases and 10 bases, in that order; junction bases with no gene match: 9. The CDR3, as DNA: TGTGCCAGCAGCTCAACCGGGACAGGGCGAGCTTTCTTT. This encodes CASSSTGTGRAFF.

In its sample, this clonotype was seen a few times. The rearrangement joins TRBV12-3 or TRBV12-4 to TRBJ1-5, with D tentatively TRBD1 (5 bases). The V gene lost 7 bases and the J gene lost 4 bases, with 14 bases spanning the gap. The CDR3 spans 14 residues. The CDR3 coding sequence is TGTGCCAGCAAGGGGTCGGGGTCGAATCAGCCCCAGCATTTT. Its translation: CASKGSGSNQPQHF.

Concerning this clonotype: A single base separates this from a much larger clone, so it may be a read error. V gene TRBV13 combines with J gene TRBJ1-4, with D possibly TRBD1 on 5 matching bases. Germline V gives CDR1 PRHDT, CDR2 FYEKMQ (reference sequence). The CDR3 loop spans 15 amino acids. CDR3: CAGSVDPGRGEKLFF. The DNA of the CDR3 is TGTGCCGGCAGCGTAGACCCAGGGAGAGGTGAAAAACTGTTTTTT.

The chain recombines TRBV20-1 with TRBJ1-5; tentatively, D is TRBD1 (5 bases). The germline gives CDR1 DFQATT, CDR2 SNEGSKA (reference sequence). Between the trimmed V and J ends, which lost 2 bases and 7 bases, there was a span of 9 bases. The CDR3 runs 12 residues. CDR3 DNA sequence: TGCAGTGCTAGACACGAGGGGCAGCCCCAGCATTTT. Translation: CSARHEGQPQHF.

This clonotype was counted at least ten times. This chain connects TRBV2 to TRBJ1-4; D unresolved. CDR1 is SNHLY, CDR2 FYNNEI, per germline. Trimming took 5 bases from V and 3 from J, leaving 4 bases between them. The CDR3 contains 12 residues. The CDR3 protein is CASSFANEKLFF. As DNA, the CDR3 is TGTGCCAGCAGTTTTGCTAATGAAAAACTGTTTTTT. The full variable domain, its missing parts supplied by reference TRBV2 and TRBJ1-4, is EPEVTQTPSHQVTQMGQEVILRCVPISNHLYFYWYRQILGQKVEFLVSFYNNEISEKSEIFDDQFSVERPDGSNFTLKIRSTKLEDSAMYFCASSFANEKLFFGSGTQLSVL.

V gene TRBV19 combines with J gene TRBJ2-7, with D maybe TRBD1 (6 bases). V dropped 4 bases and J dropped 0 bases, with 13 bases sitting between them. Germline V gene sequence: CDR1 LNHDA, CDR2 SQIVND (reference sequence). The CDR3 length is 15 residues. CDR3 in DNA: TGTGCCAGTAGTACCACGGACAGCAGCTCCTACGAGCAGTACTTC. Translating gives CASSTTDSSSYEQYF.

In its sample, this clonotype was seen many times. The genes are TRBV20-1 and TRBJ1-1; D is undetermined. The CDR3 spans 14 residues. V lost 0 bases, J lost 1 base, and 9 bases lay in between. Looked up from germline, CDR1 is DFQATT and CDR2 is SNEGSKA (reference sequence). This CDR3 reads CSARDPGWNTEAFF. The DNA for the CDR3 is TGCAGTGCTAGAGATCCCGGTTGGAACACTGAAGCTTTCTTT.

The rearrangement uses TRBV5-1 and TRBJ2-6; 7 bases are a match to TRBD1. The CDR3 is 16 residues long. Per the germline V gene, CDR1 is SGHRS and CDR2 is YFSETQ. Losses at the gene ends were 4 bases for V and 1 base for J; bases not matched to a gene: 5. This CDR3 reads CASSPRGQSGANVLTF. DNA of the CDR3: TGCGCCAGCAGCCCGAGGGGGCAGTCTGGGGCCAACGTCCTGACTTTC.

This clonotype was counted ten times or more. The chain joins TRBV14 to TRBJ1-4; TRBD1 is a possible D gene (6 bases). V was trimmed by 0 bases and J by 7 bases, leaving 12 bases between them. CDR1 SGHDN and CDR2 FVKESK come from the germline V gene. The CDR3 extends over 15 amino acids. Here the CDR3 reads CASSQEGGGGEKLFF. As DNA, the CDR3 is TGTGCCAGCAGCCAAGAAGGAGGGGGTGGTGAAAAACTGTTTTTT. The full variable domain, its missing parts supplied by reference TRBV14 and TRBJ1-4, is EAGVTQFPSHSVIEKGQTVTLRCDPISGHDNLYWYRRVMGKEIKFLLHFVKESKQDESGMPNNRFLAERTGGTYSTLKVQPAELEDSGVYFCASSQEGGGGEKLFFGSGTQLSVL.